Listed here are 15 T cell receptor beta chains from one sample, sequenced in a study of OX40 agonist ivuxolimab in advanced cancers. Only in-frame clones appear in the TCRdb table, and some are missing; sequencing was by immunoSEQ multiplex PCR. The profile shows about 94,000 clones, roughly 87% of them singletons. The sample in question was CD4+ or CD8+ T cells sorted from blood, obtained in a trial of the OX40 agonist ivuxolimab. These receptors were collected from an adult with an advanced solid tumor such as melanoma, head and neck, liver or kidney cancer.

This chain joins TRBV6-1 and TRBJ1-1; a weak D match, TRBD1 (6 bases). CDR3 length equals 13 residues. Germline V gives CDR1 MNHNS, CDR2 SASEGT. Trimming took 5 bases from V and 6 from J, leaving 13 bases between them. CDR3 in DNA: TGTGCCAGCAGTTCTACAGGGATCGCTGAAGCTTTCTTT. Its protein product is CASSSTGIAEAFF.

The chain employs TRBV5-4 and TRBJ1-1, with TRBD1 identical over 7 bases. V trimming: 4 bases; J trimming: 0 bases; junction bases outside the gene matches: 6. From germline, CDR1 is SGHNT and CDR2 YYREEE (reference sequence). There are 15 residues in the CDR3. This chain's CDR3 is CASSPHQGVNTEAFF. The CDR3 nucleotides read TGTGCCAGCAGCCCACATCAGGGGGTGAACACTGAAGCTTTCTTT.

This chain's CDR3 is CASSPGRGPQETQYF. The CDR3 DNA reads as TGCGCCAGCAGTCCCGGGAGGGGGCCCCAAGAGACCCAGTACTTC. The chain uses TRBV5-1 and TRBJ2-5, with a possible D match to TRBD2 (8 bases). The CDR3 length is 15 residues. V dropped 5 bases and J dropped 1 base, with 15 bases sitting between them. Germline loops: CDR1 SGHRS, CDR2 YFSETQ.

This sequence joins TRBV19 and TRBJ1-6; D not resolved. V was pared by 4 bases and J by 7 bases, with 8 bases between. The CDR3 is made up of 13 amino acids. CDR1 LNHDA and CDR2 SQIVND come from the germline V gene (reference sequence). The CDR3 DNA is TGTGCCAGTAGTACCACAGAGAATTCACCCCTCCACTTT. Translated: CASSTTENSPLHF.

CDR3 in amino acids: CASSQDDPTSYRVGKETQYF. The CDR3 DNA reads as TGCGCCAGCAGCCAAGACGACCCAACATCTTACAGGGTTGGAAAAGAGACCCAGTACTTC. V usage is TRBV4-1 and J usage is TRBJ2-5, with D possibly matching TRBD1 (6 bases). There are 20 residues in the CDR3. Germline V gene sequence: CDR1 MGHRA, CDR2 YSYEKL. Trimming pared 0 bases from V and 3 bases from J, leaving 26 bases between.

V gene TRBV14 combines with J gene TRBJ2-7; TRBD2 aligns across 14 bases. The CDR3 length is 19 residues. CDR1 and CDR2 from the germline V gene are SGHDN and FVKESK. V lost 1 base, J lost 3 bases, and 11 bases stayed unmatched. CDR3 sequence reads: CASSQATGTSGGLIYEQYF. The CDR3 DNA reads TGTGCCAGCAGCCAAGCTACCGGGACTAGCGGGGGATTAATCTACGAGCAGTACTTC.

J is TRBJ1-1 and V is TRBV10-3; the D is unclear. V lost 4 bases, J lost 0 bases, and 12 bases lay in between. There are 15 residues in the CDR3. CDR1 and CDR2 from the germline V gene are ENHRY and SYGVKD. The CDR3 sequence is CAISGGRGLNTEAFF. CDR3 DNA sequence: TGTGCCATCAGTGGTGGACGGGGATTGAACACTGAAGCTTTCTTT.

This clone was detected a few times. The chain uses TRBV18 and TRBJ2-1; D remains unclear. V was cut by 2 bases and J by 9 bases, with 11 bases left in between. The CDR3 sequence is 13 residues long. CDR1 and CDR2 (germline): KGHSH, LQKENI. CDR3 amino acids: CASSPTLVGEQFF. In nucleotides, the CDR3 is TGTGCCAGCTCACCAACACTGGTAGGTGAGCAGTTCTTC.

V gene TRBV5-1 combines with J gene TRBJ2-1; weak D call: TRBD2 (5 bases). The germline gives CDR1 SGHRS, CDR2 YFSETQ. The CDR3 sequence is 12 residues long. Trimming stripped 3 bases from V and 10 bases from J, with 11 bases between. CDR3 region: CASSSVGGEQFF. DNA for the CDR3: TGCGCCAGCAGCTCTGTAGGAGGAGAGCAGTTCTTC.

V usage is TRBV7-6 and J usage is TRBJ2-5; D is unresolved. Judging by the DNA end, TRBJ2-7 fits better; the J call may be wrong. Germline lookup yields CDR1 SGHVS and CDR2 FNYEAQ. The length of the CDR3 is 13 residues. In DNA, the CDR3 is TGTGCCAGCAGCTTAGCGCCAGTCTACGAGCAGTACTTC. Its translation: CASSLAPVYEQYF.

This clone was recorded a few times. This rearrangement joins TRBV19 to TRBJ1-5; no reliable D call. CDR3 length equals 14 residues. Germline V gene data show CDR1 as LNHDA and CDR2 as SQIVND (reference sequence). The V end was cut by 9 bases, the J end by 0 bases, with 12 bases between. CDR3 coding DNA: TGTGCCAGCCGAGAATTCTATAGCAATCAGCCCCAGCATTTT. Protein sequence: CASREFYSNQPQHF.

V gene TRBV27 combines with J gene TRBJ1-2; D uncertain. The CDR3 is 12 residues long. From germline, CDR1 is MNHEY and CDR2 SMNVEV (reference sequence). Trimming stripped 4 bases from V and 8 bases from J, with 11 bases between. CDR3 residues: CASSSAVGGYTF. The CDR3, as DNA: TGTGCCAGCAGTTCAGCTGTCGGCGGCTACACCTTC.

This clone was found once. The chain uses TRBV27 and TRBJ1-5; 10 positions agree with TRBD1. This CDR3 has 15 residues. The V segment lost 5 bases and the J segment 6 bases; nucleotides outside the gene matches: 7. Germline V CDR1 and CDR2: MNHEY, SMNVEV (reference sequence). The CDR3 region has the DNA TGTGCCAGCAGTCCACTGACAGGGGGCGTTCAGCCCCAGCATTTT. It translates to CASSPLTGGVQPQHF.

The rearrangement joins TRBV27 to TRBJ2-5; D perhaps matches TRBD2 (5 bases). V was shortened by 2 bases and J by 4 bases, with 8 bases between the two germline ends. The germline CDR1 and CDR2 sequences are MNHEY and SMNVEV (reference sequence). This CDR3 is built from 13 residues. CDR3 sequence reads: CASSLVGGETQYF. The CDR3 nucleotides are TGTGCCAGCAGTTTAGTAGGAGGAGAGACCCAGTACTTC.

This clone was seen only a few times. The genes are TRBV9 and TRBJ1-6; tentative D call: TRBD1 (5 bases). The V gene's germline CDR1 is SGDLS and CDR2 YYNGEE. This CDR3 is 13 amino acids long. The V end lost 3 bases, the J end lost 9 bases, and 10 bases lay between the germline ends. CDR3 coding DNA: TGTGCCAGCAGCGCAGGGAATCCTTCACCCCTCCACTTT. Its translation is CASSAGNPSPLHF.